This T cell receptor beta chain was observed in a study of vaccination and CD4 T cells after COVID-19. Study background: Samples after vaccination came a median around eleven weeks past dose two, ranging 14 to 241. Overlapping SARS-CoV-2, HCoV-NL63, HCoV-OC43 and HCoV-229E spike peptides stimulated the cells. Findings of the study overall: Convalescent participants were relatively few, and none had early post-infection timepoints studied.

Treatment indicated: roughly ten-day PBMC culture with coronavirus spike peptide pools or control peptides (ViraFEST assay). The Oncomine TCR Beta short-read assay sequenced DNA from cultured CD4+ T cells. One entry per CDR3 protein, called by TCRdb with MiXCR from the PCR reads. Counted here are approximately 20,000 distinct CDR3 sequences, 43% occurring once; the ten biggest clones make up 7.2%. The germline CDR1 and CDR2 sequences are DFQATT and SNEGSKA (reference sequence). CDR3 length: 12 amino acids. About this clonotype: Its specificity is unknown. One junction end disagrees with the germline gene, perhaps due to a read error.

This clonotype originated in a human donor who had recovered from COVID-19. The sample in question was CD4+ T cells from blood, cultured in vitro, obtained after SARS-CoV-2 vaccination. The chain is built from TRBV20-1 and TRBJ1-2; a possible D gene is TRBD1 (5 bases). The CDR3: CNARVGDYGYTF. CDR3 nucleotides: TGCAATGCTAGAGTAGGGGACTATGGCTACACCTTC.